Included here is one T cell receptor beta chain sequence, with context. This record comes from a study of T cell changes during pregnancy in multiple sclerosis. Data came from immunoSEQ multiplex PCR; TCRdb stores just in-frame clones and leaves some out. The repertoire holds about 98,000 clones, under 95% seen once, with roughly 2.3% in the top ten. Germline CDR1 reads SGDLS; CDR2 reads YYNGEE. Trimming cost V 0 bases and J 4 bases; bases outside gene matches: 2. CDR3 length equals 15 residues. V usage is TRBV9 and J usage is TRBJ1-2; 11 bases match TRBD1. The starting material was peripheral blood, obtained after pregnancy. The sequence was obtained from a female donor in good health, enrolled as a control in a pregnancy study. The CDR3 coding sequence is TGTGCCAGCAGCGTAGCCGGGACAGGGGGCTATGGCTACACCTTC. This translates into CASSVAGTGGYGYTF.